This T cell receptor (beta chain) comes out of a study of beta chain features in type 1 diabetes (dated by TCRdb to between 2017 and 2018). Concerning the study at large: Patients and healthy donors did not differ in mean age, gender distribution, total cell number or subset yield. A total of 107,917,701 sorted cells were examined across all samples, and a strong correlation was observed between cell number per subset and RNA yield. The study compared the TCRB repertoires of sorted circulating CD4+ T cell subsets in recently diagnosed type 1 diabetes patients with those in matched healthy donors. Whereas all 30 or so donors provided naive and central memory subsets, regulatory and stem cell-like memory subsets were isolated from just 8 patients and about 8 healthy donors. Broader findings and caveats from the paper: Only small numbers of individuals were included in the HLA sub-analyses, which left unresolved whether HLA type had any influence on TCRB rearrangement. Type 1 diabetes patients showed a moderate but significant shortening of TCRB CDR3 length in all four CD4+ subsets. PCR might favor shorter templates, but patient and control samples were amplified and corrected together, so any skew would affect both groups equally. Naive, central memory and regulatory TCRB repertoires appeared to be more alike among patients than among healthy donors. Sequencing cDNA rather than genomic DNA could over-represent highly expressing activated cells, although activation and CD3 levels did not differ between groups. Fewer insertions and more nucleotide deletions at VDJ recombination sites were observed in patients with type 1 diabetes, implying thymic rearrangement abnormalities.

The CDR3 has 12 amino acids, counting the end cysteine and phenylalanine. The DNA shown is the 36-base CDR3, in frame from base 1. V and J lose 6 bases and 1 base, and a span of 6 bases separates them. Based on the germline V gene, the CDR1 and CDR2 sequences are MDHEN and SYDVKM. From each donor, a single peripheral blood sample of around 120 mL on average was drawn into heparinised tubes. A BD FACSAria II was used to sort naive, central memory, regulatory and stem cell-like memory CD4+ T cells with a panel that included CD45RO, CCR7, CD25, CD127, CD95 and CD27. Every sorted population had a purity above 95%. Right away, PBMCs were isolated by Lymphoprep density gradient centrifugation and were stained directly, with no culture step. To minimize batch effects, samples were stained and sorted in pairs, one healthy donor with one patient per experiment. The entire amount of isolated RNA was reverse transcribed using the High Capacity cDNA Reverse Transcription Kit, so the sequenced TCRB transcripts were expressed ones. Deep immunoSEQ sequencing was performed on naive, central memory and regulatory T cell samples, with an average of roughly 3.3 million total reads per sample. Sorted cells were lysed in RLT buffer, and RNA was extracted using DNase-treated RNeasy Micro or Mini kits according to cell number. Each cell subset was processed separately to prevent cross-contamination, with patient and healthy donor samples processed together. The immunoSEQ multiplex PCR was used to amplify TCRB sequences from cDNA, yielding 87-bp fragments that span the CDR3 region. Sequencing of the amplicons was done on the Illumina HiSeq platform. The source study handled its data this way. Synthetic template baselines were used to correct PCR bias computationally, reads within Hamming distance 2 were collapsed, and singletons that could not be merged were discarded. Reads were aligned against IMGT so that V, D and J genes, CDR3 length and insertions or deletions at six rearrangement sites could be assigned. Within each subset, clonotype counts were normalized to sorted cell number, after which true diversity and Gini coefficients were computed with the tcR R package. The overlap coefficient, calculated on TCRB nucleotide sequences, was used to quantify repertoire sharing. Out-of-frame TCRB sequences from naive cells were analyzed as a proxy for the pre-selection repertoire. Not all clones reach the TCRdb copy of this immuneACCESS table, which keeps in-frame sequences only. Checked studies attribute under half of the gap to unresolved V genes and leave the rest unexplained. V and J calls and clone size are copied from that table; D and trimming were computed from the DNA. This sample comprises about 650,000 clones, roughly 12% of them detected only once. Over 0.1% of the sample comes from the top ten.

This clone was recorded a few times. The antigen it recognizes is unknown. Base-call qualities are not available, and no considerably larger clone is one nucleotide away. The clonotype comes from a young man with type 1 diabetes. The sample was naive CD4+ T cells from blood. According to the study, the label for this sample's cell subset or site signals: true naive CD4+ T cells. The chain employs TRBV28 and TRBJ1-1, with TRBD1 tentatively as D gene (5 bases match). The CDR3 corresponds to CASRGPNTEAFF. In nucleotide form, the sequence is TGTGCCAGCAGGGGGCCGAACACTGAAGCTTTCTTT.